These 15 T cell receptor beta chains share one sample of origin, sequenced in a study of cytomegalovirus exposure and HLA in healthy donors. A multiplex PCR was run with 60 Vbeta primers and 13 Jbeta primers. Assay: immunoSEQ multiplex PCR; the TCRdb copy retains only in-frame clones and omits some. This sample carries roughly 160,000 clones, around four fifths of them seen once, and the ten largest clones take 0.95% to 1.5%. The sample taken for sequencing was PBMCs. The receptors stem from a boy under 10 years old in good health and CMV-seronegative.

This sequence joins TRBV10-1 and TRBJ2-7; tentatively, D is TRBD1 (5 bases). Germline-derived CDR1 and CDR2 are WNHNN and SYGVQD (reference sequence). Trimming shortened V by 2 bases and J by 3 bases, and 14 bases separated the two germline ends. This CDR3 comprises 15 residues. In DNA form, the CDR3 reads TGCGCCAGCAGTGAGATCCCGGGCAGGGACTACGAGCAGTACTTC. It codes for CASSEIPGRDYEQYF.

The chain has TRBV9 and TRBJ2-7; TRBD2 aligns across 9 bases. V lost 0 bases to trimming and J lost 3 bases; unmatched junction nucleotides: 4. CDR3 size: 15 residues. The germline gives CDR1 SGDLS, CDR2 YYNGEE. The CDR3: CASSVASGTVYEQYF. The DNA for the CDR3 is TGTGCCAGCAGCGTAGCTAGCGGGACAGTCTACGAGCAGTACTTC.

Only a few counts were recorded for this clone. V is TRBV5-1 and J is TRBJ1-3; 9 bases agree with TRBD1. CDR3 length: 16 amino acids. Germline CDR1 is SGHRS and CDR2 is YFSETQ. J was trimmed by 8 bases and V by 0 bases; bases with no gene match: 9. The CDR3 spells CASSLGIGTGLDTIYF. The CDR3 DNA reads as TGCGCCAGCAGCTTGGGAATCGGGACAGGGTTGGACACCATATATTTT. The variable domain in full, completed from reference TRBV5-1 and TRBJ1-3, reads KAGVTQTPRYLIKTRGQQVTLSCSPISGHRSVSWYQQTPGQGLQFLFEYFSETQRNKGNFPGRFSGRQFSNSRSEMNVSTLELGDSALYLCASSLGIGTGLDTIYFGEGSWLTVV.

This clone has a handful of counts. The chain combines TRBV19 with TRBJ2-7; the match to TRBD1 covers 8 bases. Germline trimming cut 5 bases from V and 5 bases from J; bases unmatched to any gene: 8. The CDR3 contains 14 residues. Germline V gene lookup returns CDR1 LNHDA and CDR2 SQIVND (reference sequence). The CDR3 loop is CASSATGQGNEQYF. CDR3 bases: TGTGCCAGTAGTGCCACTGGACAGGGTAACGAGCAGTACTTC.

The chain uses TRBV28 and TRBJ2-3; 10 bases map to TRBD1. The CDR3 runs to 17 residues. Per germline, CDR1 MDHEN and CDR2 SYDVKM. J lost 0 bases, V lost 7 bases, and 10 bases had no gene match. DNA of the CDR3: TGTGCCAGCAACCCTTCATCGACAGGGGGCAGCACAGATACGCAGTATTTT. It yields the protein CASNPSSTGGSTDTQYF.

This clone occurred a few times. The rearrangement uses TRBV27 and TRBJ2-3, with D perhaps matching TRBD1 (5 bases). The CDR3 is made up of 15 amino acids. Germline values: CDR1 MNHEY, CDR2 SMNVEV (reference sequence). Between the trimmed V and J ends, which lost 8 bases and 4 bases, there was a span of 19 bases. CDR3 loop: CASGPRVYGPDTQYF. In DNA form, the CDR3 reads TGTGCCAGCGGCCCCAGGGTTTATGGTCCAGATACGCAGTATTTT.

The chain uses TRBV29-1 and TRBJ2-7, with D possibly TRBD1 on 6 matching bases. Trimming took 3 bases from V and 6 from J, leaving 15 bases between them. CDR1 is SQVTM and CDR2 is ANQGSEA in the germline V gene. CDR3 length: 13 residues. The DNA for the CDR3 is TGCAGCGTTGATGCGCAGGGGAAGGGCGAGCAGTACTTC. Amino acid sequence: CSVDAQGKGEQYF.

V usage is TRBV7-8 and J usage is TRBJ2-2; D not certain. Trimming shortened V by 2 bases and J by 4 bases, and 5 bases separated the two germline ends. The CDR3 has 13 residues. CDR1 is SGHVS and CDR2 is FQNEAQ in the germline V gene. The CDR3 nucleotides are TGTGCCAGCAGCTTAATTCTCACCGGGGAGCTGTTTTTT. Protein sequence: CASSLILTGELFF.

V is TRBV7-8 and J is TRBJ1-1; D uncertain. From germline, CDR1 is SGHVS and CDR2 FQNEAQ. The CDR3 extends over 14 amino acids. V lost 0 bases to trimming and J lost 4 bases, with 9 bases between them. CDR3 DNA sequence: TGTGCCAGCAGCTTAGCGTGGGAGAGCACTGAAGCTTTCTTT. This translates into CASSLAWESTEAFF.

J is TRBJ2-7 and V is TRBV13, with 7 nucleotides matching TRBD1. This CDR3 is 16 amino acids long. The V gene's germline CDR1 is PRHDT and CDR2 FYEKMQ (reference sequence). The J segment lost 0 bases and the V segment lost 3 bases, leaving 8 bases of the junction unmatched. This CDR3 reads CASSFRPGQISYEQYF. For the CDR3, the DNA is TGTGCCAGCAGCTTTCGACCGGGACAGATCTCCTACGAGCAGTACTTC.

The rearrangement links TRBV6-1 to TRBJ1-4, with D perhaps matching TRBD1 (5 bases). Germline CDR1 and CDR2: MNHNS and SASEGT. Trimming stripped 5 bases from V and 0 bases from J, with 10 bases between. The CDR3 length is 15 residues. CDR3 sequence reads: CASSSRQSTNEKLFF. CDR3 DNA: TGTGCCAGCAGTTCTCGACAGTCAACTAATGAAAAACTGTTTTTT.

The chain joins TRBV5-1 to TRBJ1-1; D unclear. Germline CDR1 reads SGHRS; CDR2 reads YFSETQ. V dropped 1 base and J dropped 1 base, with 8 bases sitting between them. CDR3 length equals 14 residues. The CDR3 loop reads CASSLMWQNTEAFF. DNA of the CDR3: TGCGCCAGCAGCTTGATGTGGCAGAACACTGAAGCTTTCTTT.

CDR3 nucleotides: TGTGCCAGCAGTCCAGTCGTATCCTACAATGAGCAGTTCTTC. Its translation is CASSPVVSYNEQFF. The V and J genes are TRBV27 and TRBJ2-1; unclear D gene. CDR1 is MNHEY, CDR2 SMNVEV, per germline (reference sequence). The germline V and J ends were trimmed by 5 bases and 1 base, with 9 bases remaining between them. The CDR3 runs to 14 residues.

This clone was detected a few times. The CDR3 bases are TGTGCCAGCAGTTACCGCGGGACAGGGGACCTCTATGGCTACACCTTC. The encoded protein is CASSYRGTGDLYGYTF. The rearrangement links TRBV6-5 to TRBJ1-2, with 10 nucleotides matching TRBD1. The CDR3 loop spans 16 amino acids. The J segment lost 4 bases and the V segment lost 2 bases, leaving 7 bases of the junction unmatched. Germline CDR1 reads MNHEY; CDR2 reads SVGAGI.

This sequence joins TRBV19 and TRBJ2-1, with 10 positions matching TRBD2. The CDR3 extends over 15 amino acids. Trimming removed 3 bases from V and 9 bases from J; junction bases left unmatched: 8. Germline V lookup: CDR1 LNHDA, CDR2 SQIVND (reference sequence). CDR3: CASSISLAGSGEQFF. The DNA of the CDR3 is TGTGCCAGTAGTATCTCACTAGCGGGGAGCGGTGAGCAGTTCTTC. Complete variable domain (other parts from reference TRBV19 and TRBJ2-1): DGGITQSPKYLFRKEGQNVTLSCEQNLNHDAMYWYRQDPGQGLRLIYYSQIVNDFQKGDIAEGYSVSREKKESFPLTVTSAQKNPTAFYLCASSISLAGSGEQFFGPGTRLTVL.